This T cell receptor (beta chain) was found in a study of vaccination and CD4 T cells after COVID-19. This clonotype was counted only a few times. Its antigen is unknown. As for treatment: approximately 9-day PBMC culture with coronavirus spike peptide pools or control peptides (ViraFEST assay). This CDR3 has 14 residues. Sequenced with the Oncomine TCR Beta short-read assay was DNA taken from cultured CD4+ T cells. TCRdb reprocessed the PCR reads with MiXCR, giving one entry per CDR3 protein. Among 20,000 to 25,000 distinct CDR3 sequences, roughly two fifths were seen once, and the ten largest hold approximately 12%.

Sequencing input: CD4+ T cells from blood, cultured in vitro. The source of this sequence is a human donor who had recovered from COVID-19. The genes are TRBV21-1 and TRBJ2-1. TRBV21-1 is listed as a pseudogene. The CDR3 spells CASSIRTGFHGSFF. DNA for the CDR3: TGTGCCAGCAGCATTCGGACCGGCTTCCACGGTTCGTTCTTC.